This T cell receptor (beta chain) was obtained from a study of OX40 agonist ivuxolimab in advanced cancers. The CDR3 spans 14 residues. CDR1 is MDHEN, CDR2 SYDVKM, per germline. Trimming took off 5 bases at V and 4 bases at J, with 12 bases between the two ends. Generated by immunoSEQ multiplex PCR, the TCRdb table keeps only in-frame clones and is missing some. This table holds tens of thousands of clones, about 81% found once. The sequence was collected from an adult with an advanced solid tumor such as melanoma, head and neck, liver or kidney cancer. V is TRBV28 and J is TRBJ1-3, with D possibly matching TRBD1 (6 bases). The specimen was CD4+ or CD8+ T cells sorted from blood, collected in a trial of the OX40 agonist ivuxolimab. DNA of the CDR3: TGTGCCAGCAGTCTCCACAGGGCAGGAAACACCATATATTTT. As protein: CASSLHRAGNTIYF.